Presented here are 18 T cell receptor beta chains from one specimen sequenced in a study of blood T cell repertoires in COVID-19. The table came from immunoSEQ multiplex PCR; TCRdb's copy has only in-frame clones and leaves some out. The table includes about 160,000 clones, 80% detected once. The source material was PBMCs or T cells enriched from blood (not recorded which). The receptors were sampled from a man aged 35 to 55 who had recovered from COVID-19.

The J gene is TRBJ1-4, the V gene TRBV4-2; the match to TRBD1 covers 9 bases. Trimming took 3 bases from V and 4 from J; bases not matched to a gene: 3. This CDR3 contains 15 residues. Germline CDR1 and CDR2: LGHNA and YNFKEQ. Here the CDR3 DNA reads TGTGCCAGCAGCCACCGACAGGGGGGTAATGAAAAACTGTTTTTT. Amino acid sequence: CASSHRQGGNEKLFF.

V and J are TRBV30 and TRBJ2-7; a possible D gene is TRBD1 (5 bases). The CDR3 sequence is 14 residues long. Deletions cut 4 bases from V and 3 bases from J, with 16 bases between. Germline CDR1 reads GTSNPN; CDR2 reads SVGIG (reference sequence). The DNA for the CDR3 is TGTGCCTGGATGCGAGCTGGGGCAGGCTACGAGCAGTACGTC. Translated, it gives CAWMRAGAGYEQYV.

This clone has only one observation. The chain joins TRBV24-1 to TRBJ1-2, with unresolved D. Germline loops: CDR1 KGHDR, CDR2 SFDVKD. Trimming took off 4 bases at V and 2 bases at J, with 4 bases between the two ends. The CDR3 has 12 amino acids. The CDR3 DNA follows: TGTGCCACCAGTGACAGAAACTATGGCTACACCTTC. The encoded protein is CATSDRNYGYTF.

The V and J genes are TRBV18 and TRBJ1-3, with 7 nucleotides matching TRBD1. CDR1 is KGHSH, CDR2 LQKENI, per germline. V was clipped by 4 bases and J by 3 bases; unmatched bases: 6. CDR3 length: 15 amino acids. CDR3 DNA sequence: TGTGCCAGCTCACTATCAGGGGGAGATGGAAACACCATATATTTT. This translates into CASSLSGGDGNTIYF.

V usage is TRBV9 and J usage is TRBJ1-3, with 9 bases aligning to TRBD1. This CDR3 is 17 amino acids long. Germline V gives CDR1 SGDLS, CDR2 YYNGEE. The V gene end was trimmed by 4 bases and the J gene end by 0 bases; junction bases not matched to a gene: 8. The CDR3 DNA reads as TGTGCCAGCAGCACACGGACAGGGGATGCCTCTGGAAACACCATATATTTT. This translates into CASSTRTGDASGNTIYF. The complete variable domain, with remaining parts taken from reference TRBV9 and TRBJ1-3, reads DSGVTQTPKHLITATGQRVTLRCSPRSGDLSVYWYQQSLDQGLQFLIQYYNGEERAKGNILERFSAQQFPDLHSELNLSSLELGDSALYFCASSTRTGDASGNTIYFGEGSWLTVV.

The rearrangement links TRBV5-1 to TRBJ2-5, with D possibly TRBD2 on 5 matching bases. Germline CDR1 SGHRS, CDR2 YFSETQ. The V end lost 4 bases, the J end lost 5 bases, and 18 bases lay between the germline ends. The CDR3 has 15 residues. CDR3 region: CASSLEAGLRETQYF. Here the CDR3 DNA reads TGCGCCAGCAGCCTGGAGGCCGGCCTCAGGGAGACCCAGTACTTC.

This sequence joins TRBV30 and TRBJ1-5; D not certain. The CDR3 contains 13 residues. Trimming pared 6 bases from V and 2 bases from J, leaving 11 bases between. Germline V gene data show CDR1 as GTSNPN and CDR2 as SVGIG (reference sequence). The chain's CDR3 is CACNGEGNQPQHF. Written as DNA, the CDR3 is TGTGCCTGTAACGGCGAGGGCAATCAGCCCCAGCATTTT.

The chain has TRBV6-2 or TRBV6-3 and TRBJ2-7, with TRBD2 identical over 8 bases. The CDR3 has 12 residues. Germline V gene lookup returns CDR1 MNHEY and CDR2 SVGEGT. J lost 6 bases, V lost 6 bases, and 4 bases had no gene match. The chain's CDR3 is CASSPTSGEQYV. CDR3 DNA sequence: TGTGCCAGCAGCCCCACTAGCGGCGAGCAGTACGTC.

Of note for this clone: At the DNA level, this CDR3 is encoded by other sequences in the same sample as well. V usage is TRBV5-1 and J usage is TRBJ1-1, with a tentative D call TRBD1 (6 bases). Germline CDR1 is SGHRS and CDR2 is YFSETQ. V was cut by 0 bases and J by 8 bases, with 11 bases left in between. CDR3 length: 13 residues. The DNA of the CDR3 is TGCGCCAGCAGCTTGGACCAGGGGCCGGAAGCTTTCTTT. As protein: CASSLDQGPEAFF.

J is TRBJ1-1 and V is TRBV2; D might be TRBD1 (6 bases). Trimming took off 6 bases at V and 1 base at J, with 15 bases between the two ends. The CDR3 sequence is 15 residues long. Germline assignment: CDR1 SNHLY and CDR2 FYNNEI. CDR3: CASSQRGGGNTEAFF. CDR3 bases: TGTGCCAGCAGCCAAAGGGGGGGTGGGAACACTGAAGCTTTCTTT.

V gene TRBV2 combines with J gene TRBJ1-4; D is unresolved. This CDR3 has 13 amino acids. V was cut by 6 bases and J by 0 bases, with 5 bases left in between. CDR1 is SNHLY and CDR2 is FYNNEI in the germline V gene. CDR3 nucleotide sequence: TGTGCCAGCAGGCGGGCAACTAATGAAAAACTGTTTTTT. This codes for CASRRATNEKLFF. The whole variable domain, remainder taken from reference TRBV2 and TRBJ1-4, is EPEVTQTPSHQVTQMGQEVILRCVPISNHLYFYWYRQILGQKVEFLVSFYNNEISEKSEIFDDQFSVERPDGSNFTLKIRSTKLEDSAMYFCASRRATNEKLFFGSGTQLSVL.

The chain recombines TRBV30 with TRBJ2-2; D is uncertain. Germline V lookup: CDR1 GTSNPN, CDR2 SVGIG (reference sequence). Trimming removed 1 base at V and 5 bases at J, with 8 bases between. This CDR3 has 13 residues. The CDR3 spells CAWSGVETGELFF. Written as DNA, the CDR3 is TGTGCCTGGAGTGGAGTGGAGACCGGGGAGCTGTTTTTT.

The chain combines TRBV10-3 with TRBJ2-3, with D possibly matching TRBD2 (6 bases). Trimming removed 6 bases at V and 0 bases at J, with 10 bases between. The CDR3 consists of 14 residues. Germline CDR1 and CDR2: ENHRY and SYGVKD. This CDR3 reads CAIRWDSSTDTQYF. For the CDR3, the DNA is TGTGCCATCAGATGGGACTCGAGCACAGATACGCAGTATTTT.

The DNA for the CDR3 is TGTGCCAGCAGCTCGACAGAGAACTATGGCTACACCTTC. The encoded protein is CASSSTENYGYTF. The V and J genes are TRBV7-9 and TRBJ1-2; possibly TRBD1 for D (5 bases). CDR1 is SEHNR and CDR2 is FQNEAQ in the germline V gene (reference sequence). The CDR3 has 13 residues. V lost 4 bases and J 2 bases, leaving 8 bases between the germline ends.

The chain links TRBV29-1 to TRBJ1-1; D remains ambiguous. Deletions cut 2 bases from V and 6 bases from J, with 13 bases between. This CDR3 is built from 13 residues. The germline gives CDR1 SQVTM, CDR2 ANQGSEA. The CDR3 sequence: CSVESREGAEAFF. CDR3 DNA: TGCAGCGTTGAAAGTCGGGAGGGCGCTGAAGCTTTCTTT.

This clone has just a few counts. The chain combines TRBV6-1 with TRBJ1-5, with D possibly matching TRBD1 (5 bases). This CDR3 is 14 amino acids long. V lost 2 bases and J 4 bases, leaving 9 bases between the germline ends. Germline V gives CDR1 MNHNS, CDR2 SASEGT. CDR3 DNA: TGTGCCAGCAGTGAATGGGAGGGGAATCAGCCCCAGCATTTT. Protein sequence: CASSEWEGNQPQHF.

The chain carries TRBV14 and TRBJ2-3; 8 bases line up with TRBD1. Germline CDR1 SGHDN, CDR2 FVKESK. Losses at the gene ends were 4 bases for V and 5 bases for J; bases not matched to a gene: 5. The CDR3 has 14 residues. DNA for the CDR3: TGTGCCAGCAGCCCCGACAGGGGCCAAGATACGCAGTATTTT. Translated: CASSPDRGQDTQYF.

This rearrangement joins TRBV5-1 to TRBJ2-3; 8 positions match TRBD2. Germline trimming cut 5 bases from V and 4 bases from J; bases unmatched to any gene: 6. CDR1 and CDR2 from the germline V gene are SGHRS and YFSETQ. The CDR3 loop spans 14 amino acids. CDR3 nucleotide sequence: TGCGCCAGCAGTAGCGGGGCGGCTGCAGATACGCAGTATTTT. Residues: CASSSGAAADTQYF. Using reference TRBV5-1 and TRBJ2-3 for the parts outside the CDR3, the full variable domain is KAGVTQTPRYLIKTRGQQVTLSCSPISGHRSVSWYQQTPGQGLQFLFEYFSETQRNKGNFPGRFSGRQFSNSRSEMNVSTLELGDSALYLCASSSGAAADTQYFGPGTRLTVL.